The rows below give T cell receptor beta chains drawn from one sample of a study of response to subunit inactivated influenza vaccine. TCRdb processed the RT-PCR reads anew with MiXCR; each CDR3 protein has one entry. This table holds over 650,000 distinct CDR3 sequences, less than 20% found once. Sequenced material: PBMCs from blood, taken 4 to 6 days after vaccination. The receptors derive from a man in his fifties who received an inactivated influenza vaccine. The CDR3 runs from the conserved cysteine through the conserved F or W. The D gene is left open where the match is weak. Expanded clones are given a class, and other clones once, few, many or no size at all.

V	J	D	size	DNA	CDR3
TRBV7-2	TRBJ1-5	.	few	TGTGCCAGCAGCTTAGTAAGTCGGGTAAATCAGCCCCAGCATTTT	CASSLVSRVNQPQHF
TRBV5-6	TRBJ2-5	.	few	TGTGCCAGCAGCCGCAACCTAGAATCCGAGACCCAGTACTTC	CASSRNLESETQYF
TRBV12-3/TRBV12-4	TRBJ2-3	.	few	TGTGCCAGCAGTCCCGGGGCTACGCAGTATTTT	CASSPGATQYF
TRBV10-3	TRBJ2-1	TRBD2	few	TGTGCCATCAGTGAGAGGGAGGGCCCGAGGAATGAGCAGTTCTTC	CAISEREGPRNEQFF
TRBV6-5	TRBJ2-1	.	.	TGTGCCAGCAGTTACGGGTCGCGAGAGGTTGAGCAGTTCTTC	CASSYGSREVEQFF
TRBV10-3	TRBJ1-6	.	many	TGTGCCATCAGTGAGTCGGGCCCACCCCTCCACTTT	CAISESGPPLHF
TRBV12-3/TRBV12-4	TRBJ2-2	TRBD1	.	TGTGCCAGCAGCCCAGACAGGGGGCTGGCCGGGGAGCTGTTTTTT	CASSPDRGLAGELFF
TRBV27	TRBJ2-1	TRBD2	few	TGTGCCAGCAGTTTATCGGGGGGGGAAGGTGAGCAGTTCTTC	CASSLSGGEGEQFF
TRBV20-1	TRBJ2-1	TRBD1	many	TGCAGTGCTAGAGACCATCTGACAGGGATCAATGAGCAGTTCTTC	CSARDHLTGINEQFF
TRBV12-3/TRBV12-4	TRBJ2-1	TRBD2	many	TGTGCCAGCACCTTAATTGGCGGGAGGGCCTACAATGAGCAGTTCTTC	CASTLIGGRAYNEQFF
TRBV11-2	TRBJ2-2	.	few	TGTGCCAGCAGCTTAGCCCGACGGGGTACGACCGGGGAGCTGTTTTTT	CASSLARRGTTGELFF
TRBV2	TRBJ1-5	TRBD1	.	TGTGCCAGCAGAGAAGACAGGGCATCGGGACAGCCCCAGCATTTT	CASREDRASGQPQHF
TRBV28	TRBJ2-7	.	.	TGTGCCAGCAGTTCCCCACACCGGGGCTACGAGCAGTACTTC	CASSSPHRGYEQYF
TRBV29-1	TRBJ2-5	.	.	TGCAGCGTTGAGGGGTGGCCTCTCCAAGAGACCCAGTACTTC	CSVEGWPLQETQYF
TRBV24-1	TRBJ2-2	TRBD2	few	TGTGCCACCAGTGATCCCCCCGGGACTAGCGGGCCGAACACCGGGGAGCTGTTTTTT	CATSDPPGTSGPNTGELFF
TRBV7-3	TRBJ2-3	TRBD1	few	TGTGCCAGCAGCTTAATAGGCTCGACAGGGGGCTATAGCACAGATACGCAGTATTTT	CASSLIGSTGGYSTDTQYF
TRBV7-2	TRBJ2-3	.	few	TGTGCCAGCAGCCCTCGGAGCGCTAGCACAGATACGCAGTATTTT	CASSPRSASTDTQYF
TRBV10-2	TRBJ2-2	.	.	TGCGCCAGCAGGGTGGTAGGCACAGGATCGAACACCGGGGAGCTGTTTTTT	CASRVVGTGSNTGELFF
TRBV5-1	TRBJ2-7	.	.	TGCGCCAGCAGGACCTACTACGAGCAGTACTTC	CASRTYYEQYF
TRBV29-1	TRBJ2-4	TRBD2	many	TGCAGCGTTGAAGTGACGGGAGGGGGCATTCAGTACTTC	CSVEVTGGGIQYF
TRBV5-1	TRBJ2-1	.	.	TGCGCCAGCAGCTTGAGGCCTGACCTCTACAATGAGCAGTTCTTC	CASSLRPDLYNEQFF
TRBV6-1	TRBJ1-1	.	.	TGTGCCAGCAGAACAGGGTGGAACACTGAAGCTTTCTTT	CASRTGWNTEAFF
TRBV7-2	TRBJ2-7	.	.	TGTGCCAGCAGCTTCGGCGAAGGGAGGTTCTACGAGCAGTACTTC	CASSFGEGRFYEQYF
TRBV10-2	TRBJ2-7	.	few	TGCGCCAGCAGTGAACACAGGGCAGGAGACGAGCAGTACTTC	CASSEHRAGDEQYF
TRBV5-6	TRBJ2-1	TRBD2	few	TGTGCCAGCAGCCTAGCGGGGCCGATCAATGAGCAGTTCTTC	CASSLAGPINEQFF
TRBV4-1	TRBJ2-7	TRBD1	.	TGCGCCAGCAGCCTTACCGGGACAGATGTCTACGAGCAGTACTTC	CASSLTGTDVYEQYF
TRBV6-2/TRBV6-3	TRBJ2-1	TRBD2	few	TGTGCCAGCAGTTACGGACTAGTAAACAATGAGCAGTTCTTC	CASSYGLVNNEQFF
TRBV10-3	TRBJ1-5	TRBD1	many	TGTGCCATCAGTGACGGACAGGGGGGCAATCAGCCCCAGCATTTT	CAISDGQGGNQPQHF
TRBV5-1	TRBJ2-6	TRBD1	few	TGCGCCAGCAGCTTGGAGGGACAGGGGGGATTCTCTGGGGCCAACGTCCTGACTTTC	CASSLEGQGGFSGANVLTF
TRBV5-1	TRBJ2-7	TRBD1	.	TGCGCCAGCAGCTTGGGACAGGGGAAGACTGGCGAGCAGTACTTC	CASSLGQGKTGEQYF
TRBV20-1	TRBJ2-7	TRBD2	.	TGCAGTGCTAGAGGCGGCGGGGGGGCCGTTTTCAGCACCTACGAGCAGTACTTC	CSARGGGGAVFSTYEQYF
TRBV7-2	TRBJ1-2	.	.	TGTGCCAGCAGCCGGGACATGGTCGGGAAAACTAACTATGGCTACACCTTC	CASSRDMVGKTNYGYTF
TRBV10-2	TRBJ1-4	.	.	TGCGCCAGCGCCCCGAGGGATGAAAAACTGTTTTTT	CASAPRDEKLFF
TRBV6-2/TRBV6-3	TRBJ2-1	TRBD2	few	TGTGCCAGCAGTTACTTAGCGGGAGGGGAGAATGAGCAGTTCTTC	CASSYLAGGENEQFF
TRBV5-1	TRBJ2-5	.	many	TGCGCCAGCGCTAAATCGGGGGCAGAGACCCAGTACTTC	CASAKSGAETQYF
TRBV10-3	TRBJ2-2	.	few	TGTGCCATCGGGCGACAGAGCTTCACCGGGGAGCTGTTTTTT	CAIGRQSFTGELFF
TRBV5-6	TRBJ1-5	.	.	TGTGCCAGCACCACGGGGGTGGGATTCAATCAGCCCCAGCATTTT	CASTTGVGFNQPQHF
TRBV2	TRBJ2-7	TRBD2	.	TGTGCCAGCAGTGAAGGTCCTAGCGGCACCTACGAGCAGTACTTC	CASSEGPSGTYEQYF
TRBV20-1	TRBJ2-7	TRBD1	.	TGCAGTGCTCCTTGGACAGGGCGGTACGAGCAGTACTTC	CSAPWTGRYEQYF
TRBV7-2	TRBJ2-3	TRBD1	few	TGTGCCAGCAGCCTTGGGACAGGGGGATGGGGTACGCAGTATTTT	CASSLGTGGWGTQYF
TRBV20-1	TRBJ2-5	TRBD2	few	TGCAGTGCTAGATCGCTAGCGGGGGGGAATCAAGAGACCCAGTACTTC	CSARSLAGGNQETQYF